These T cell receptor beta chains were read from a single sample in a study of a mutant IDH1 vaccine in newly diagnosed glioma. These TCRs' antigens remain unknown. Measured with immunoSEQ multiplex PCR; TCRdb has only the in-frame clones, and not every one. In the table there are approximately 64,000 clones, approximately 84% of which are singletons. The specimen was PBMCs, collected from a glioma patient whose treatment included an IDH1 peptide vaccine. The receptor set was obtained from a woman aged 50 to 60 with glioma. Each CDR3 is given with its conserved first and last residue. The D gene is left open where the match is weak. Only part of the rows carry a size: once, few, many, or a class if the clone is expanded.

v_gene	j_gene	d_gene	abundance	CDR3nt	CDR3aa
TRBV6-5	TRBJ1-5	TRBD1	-	TGTGCCAGCAGTTCTGGACAGGGAAAGCCCCAGCATTTT	CASSSGQGKPQHF
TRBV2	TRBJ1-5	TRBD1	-	TGTGCCAGCAGCCTTACCGACAGGGGAAAAGGGCAGCCCCAGCATTTT	CASSLTDRGKGQPQHF
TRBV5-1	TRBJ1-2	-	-	TGCGCCAGCAGCTTGCAATCAGGGCTCGGCTACACCTTC	CASSLQSGLGYTF
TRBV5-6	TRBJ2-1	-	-	TGTGCCAGCAGCGCGGGTCAACGACGTTCCTACAATGAGCAGTTCTTC	CASSAGQRRSYNEQFF
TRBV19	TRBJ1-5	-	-	TGTGCCACTGGGGGGGAAGGGCGTCCCGTTTATAGCAATCAGCCCCAGCATTTT	CATGGEGRPVYSNQPQHF
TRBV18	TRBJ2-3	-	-	TGTGCCAGCTCAGAGGGGGGAAGAATCACAGATACGCAGTATTTT	CASSEGGRITDTQYF
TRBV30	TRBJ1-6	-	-	TGTGCCTGGAGTAGTAATTCACCCCTCCACTTT	CAWSSNSPLHF
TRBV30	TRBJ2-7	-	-	TGTGCCTGGAGTGTACAGTCCTACGAGCAGTACTTC	CAWSVQSYEQYF
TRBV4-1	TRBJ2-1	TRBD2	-	TGCGCCAGCAGCCCAAGGACTAGCGGATACTACAATGAGCAGTTCTTC	CASSPRTSGYYNEQFF
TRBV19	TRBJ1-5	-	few	TGTGCCAGTAATTGGGCGGGTCAGCCCCAGCATTTT	CASNWAGQPQHF
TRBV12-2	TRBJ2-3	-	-	TGTGCAAGTCGCTTAGCGTGGGGCCCTTCGCAGTATTTT	CASRLAWGPSQYF
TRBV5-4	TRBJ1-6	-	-	TGTGCCAGCAGCTTGAGGACAGAGAGCTCACCCCTCCACTTT	CASSLRTESSPLHF
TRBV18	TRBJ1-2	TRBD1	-	TGTGCCAGCTCACCAGCGGACAGGGGGACGGTCTATGGCTACACCTTC	CASSPADRGTVYGYTF
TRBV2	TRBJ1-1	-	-	TGTGCCAGCAGGCGCCGCAGCTTGAACACTGAAGCTTTCTTT	CASRRRSLNTEAFF
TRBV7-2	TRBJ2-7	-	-	TGTGCCAGCAGCGGCTTAGGGGTCTCCTACGAGCAGTACTTC	CASSGLGVSYEQYF
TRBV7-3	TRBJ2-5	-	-	TGTGCCAGCAGCCCTCTCCAGGGTGAGACCCAGTACTTC	CASSPLQGETQYF
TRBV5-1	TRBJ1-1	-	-	TGCGCCAGCAGCTTCACAGCCTCGAACACTGAAGCTTTCTTT	CASSFTASNTEAFF
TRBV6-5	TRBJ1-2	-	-	TGTGCCAGCAGTTACTTAAGGGGAAGCTATGGCTACACCTTC	CASSYLRGSYGYTF
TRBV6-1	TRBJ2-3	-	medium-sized	TGTGCCAGCAGTGAACCGCCCGGGGGCACAGATACGCAGTATTTT	CASSEPPGGTDTQYF
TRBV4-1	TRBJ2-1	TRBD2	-	TGCGCCAGCAGCCAAAATAGCGGGGGCGATCCTTACAATGAGCAGTTCTTC	CASSQNSGGDPYNEQFF
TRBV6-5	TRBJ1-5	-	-	TGTGCCAGCAGTTACTCGTACTCCGTGACTCAGCCCCAGCATTTT	CASSYSYSVTQPQHF
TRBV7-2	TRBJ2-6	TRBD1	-	TGTGCCAGCAGCTTAGGGATACAGGGGGCAGCTGGGGCCAACGTCCTGACTTTC	CASSLGIQGAAGANVLTF
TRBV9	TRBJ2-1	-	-	TGTGCCAGCAGCGTAGCTAGAGGGCAGGGGAAGGACAATGAGCAGTTCTTC	CASSVARGQGKDNEQFF
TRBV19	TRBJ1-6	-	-	TGTGCCAGTAGTGACCTCGGCGTAAATTCACCCCTCCACTTT	CASSDLGVNSPLHF
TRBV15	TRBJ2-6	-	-	TGTGCCACCAGCAGCAACAGGGTAACTGGGGCCAACGTCCTGACTTTC	CATSSNRVTGANVLTF
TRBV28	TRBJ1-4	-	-	TGTGCCAGCAGCCTGAGTGGGACGGATGAAAAACTGTTTTTT	CASSLSGTDEKLFF
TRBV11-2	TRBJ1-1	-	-	TGTGCCAGCAGCTTAGGGGTTGGGCCGAAGAACACTGAAGCTTTCTTT	CASSLGVGPKNTEAFF
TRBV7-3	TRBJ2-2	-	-	TGTGCCAGCAGCGATCGAACGTCTGGGGGGGAGCTGTTTTTT	CASSDRTSGGELFF
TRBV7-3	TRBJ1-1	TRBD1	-	TGTGCCAGCAGCTCAGGGGGCGCCTCGGCTGGTGAAGCTTTCTTT	CASSSGGASAGEAFF
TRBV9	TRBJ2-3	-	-	TGTGCCAGCAGCGTAGACCCTAGCGCTTGGACAGATACGCAGTATTTT	CASSVDPSAWTDTQYF
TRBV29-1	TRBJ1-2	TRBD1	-	TGCAGCGTCGACCCAAAACAGGGGGCGTACTATGGCTACACCTTC	CSVDPKQGAYYGYTF
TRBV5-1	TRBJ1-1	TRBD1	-	TGCGCCAGCAGCTCAGGACAGGGGGCGAACACTGAAGCTTTCTTT	CASSSGQGANTEAFF
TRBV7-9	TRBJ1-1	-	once	TGTGCCAGCAGCTTAGCTACAGGGACGGGGACTGAAGCTTTCTTT	CASSLATGTGTEAFF
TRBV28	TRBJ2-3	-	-	TGTGCCAGCAGCACCACAGATACGCAGTATTTT	CASSTTDTQYF
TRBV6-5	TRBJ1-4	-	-	TGTGCCAGCAGACAAACAGGGACGACTAATGAAAAACTGTTTTTT	CASRQTGTTNEKLFF
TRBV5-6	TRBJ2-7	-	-	TGTGCCAGCAGCTTGGAAGGAGTCGCAGGGCCTTTTGACGAGCAGTACTTC	CASSLEGVAGPFDEQYF
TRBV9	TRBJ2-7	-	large	TGTGCCAGCAGCCCCGGGCTGCACTACGAGCAGTACTTC	CASSPGLHYEQYF
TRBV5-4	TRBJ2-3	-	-	TGTGCCAGCAGCTTGGTTGGGGGGGGCGGCTCAGATACGCAGTATTTT	CASSLVGGGGSDTQYF
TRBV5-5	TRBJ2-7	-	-	TGTGCCGGAACTCCAGGGCGGTACAGCCACGAGCAGTACTTC	CAGTPGRYSHEQYF
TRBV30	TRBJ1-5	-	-	TGTGCCTGGAGCCCTCGTGGGGCTCGGGGGTATAGCAATCAGCCCCAGCATTTT	CAWSPRGARGYSNQPQHF
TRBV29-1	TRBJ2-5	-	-	TGCAGCGTTGAATTCTCCCGGGGGCCTACACAAGAGACCCAGTACTTC	CSVEFSRGPTQETQYF
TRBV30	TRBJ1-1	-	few	TGTGCCTGGAGCCCCGATGGAAGCACTGAAGCTTTCTTT	CAWSPDGSTEAFF
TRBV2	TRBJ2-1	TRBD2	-	TGTGCCAGCAGCACGACTAGCGGGGGGGTGAATGAGCAGTTCTTC	CASSTTSGGVNEQFF
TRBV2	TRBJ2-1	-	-	TGTGCCAGCAGCGCATACCGGGACCTTGGAGAGCAGTTCTTC	CASSAYRDLGEQFF
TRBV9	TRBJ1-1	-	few	TGTGCCAGCAGCGTCACCGGGACCATGGACACTGAAGCTTTCTTT	CASSVTGTMDTEAFF
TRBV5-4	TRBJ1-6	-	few	TGTGCCAGCAGCTTGGAGCCGGGGAATAATTCACCCCTCCACTTT	CASSLEPGNNSPLHF
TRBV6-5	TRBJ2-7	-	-	TGTGCCAGCAGTTACCAGGGTAGTGGAAACGAGCAGTACTTC	CASSYQGSGNEQYF
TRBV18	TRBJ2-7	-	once	TGTGCCAGCTCACCCCCGAACGGTAAATACGAGCAGTACTTC	CASSPPNGKYEQYF
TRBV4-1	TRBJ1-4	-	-	TGCGCCAGCAGCCAAGATCTAGGAGTTAATGAAAAACTGTTTTTT	CASSQDLGVNEKLFF
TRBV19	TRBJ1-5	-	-	TGTGCCACCGGGGTGGGGGAAAGGCAGCCCCAGCATTTT	CATGVGERQPQHF
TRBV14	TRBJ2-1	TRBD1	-	TGTGCCAGCAGCCAACCAGACAGGGGGCGGAATGAGCAGTTCTTC	CASSQPDRGRNEQFF
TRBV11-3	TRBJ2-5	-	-	TGTGCCAGCAGCTTAGAAGGGGAGAAGGGCCAAGAGACCCAGTACTTC	CASSLEGEKGQETQYF
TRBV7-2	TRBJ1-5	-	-	TGTGCCAGCAGCTTAGTGATGAATCAGCCCCAGCATTTT	CASSLVMNQPQHF
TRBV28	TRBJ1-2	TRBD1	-	TGTGCCAGCAGGGAGACAGGGTTCTATGGCTACACCTTC	CASRETGFYGYTF
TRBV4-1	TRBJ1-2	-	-	TGCGCCAGCAGCCAAGGAACCCAGGGCTTAGCTAACTATGGCTACACCTTC	CASSQGTQGLANYGYTF
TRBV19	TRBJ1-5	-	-	TGTGCCAGTAGTATACCTGGGATCAATCAGCCCCAGCATTTT	CASSIPGINQPQHF
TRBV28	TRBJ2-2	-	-	TGTGCCAGCAGGGACCTCCTCCGCACCGGGGAGCTGTTTTTT	CASRDLLRTGELFF